The source of this TCR beta chain is a study of T cells in Graves' hyperthyroidism and ophthalmopathy. Broader study findings: The blood repertoire included most of the expanded thyroid clonotypes above 0.001. With a median lead of roughly 6.8 months before onset, the model predicted ophthalmopathy.

Amplified TCR beta CDR3 regions came from RNA transcripts. A first-round RT-PCR of the TCR CDR3 used the HTBI primer set. TCRdb processed the multiplex PCR reads anew with MiXCR; each CDR3 protein has one entry. Of 600,000 to 650,000 distinct CDR3 sequences in the sample, around 15% are singletons; the top ten hold 3% to 4.5%. For this clonotype: Its cognate antigen is unknown.

Per germline, CDR1 KGHDR and CDR2 SFDVKD. V shed 3 bases and J shed 4 bases, with 12 bases lying between them. There are 14 residues in the CDR3. Sequenced sample: blood. V gene TRBV24-1 combines with J gene TRBJ2-7; D is perhaps TRBD2 (5 bases). The receptor was isolated from a woman under 40 with Graves' hyperthyroidism. The CDR3 sequence: CATSDQGGSYEQYF. For the CDR3, the DNA is TGTGCCACCAGTGATCAAGGAGGATCATACGAGCAGTACTTC.